Listed below are T cell receptor beta chains from one sample, sequenced in a study of T-cell memory formation after mild COVID-19. TCRdb re-analysed the 5' RACE reads in MiXCR, keeping a single row per CDR3 protein. The data contain approximately 340,000 distinct CDR3 sequences, around 13% of them seen just once; the ten biggest clones take up around a fifth. The sequencing sample was made of PBMCs or a T cell subset sorted from them (not recorded which). These receptors all come from a man younger than 30 who had mild COVID-19 (a few samples of this study predate the infection). Cell type and time point are not known. Both conserved end residues are part of each CDR3. D genes are given only for firm matches. Part of the rows lack a size; the others show once, few, many or a class for expanded clones.

j_gene | d_gene | v_gene | abundance | CDR3nt | CDR3aa
TRBJ2-7 | NA | TRBV3-1 | few | TGTGCCAGCAGCCAAGGTACGGGCAATTACGAGCAGTACTTC | CASSQGTGNYEQYF
TRBJ1-5 | TRBD1 | TRBV6-5 | NA | TGTGCCAGCAGTTACCCGGGACAGTTAAATCAGCCCCAGCATTTT | CASSYPGQLNQPQHF
TRBJ2-2 | NA | TRBV6-1 | many | TGTGCCACCCCCGGGTTACCCACGGACAGGGAGCTGTTTTTT | CATPGLPTDRELFF
TRBJ2-1 | TRBD2 | TRBV7-2 | NA | TGTGCCAGCAGCCGTGGGCTAGCGGGGGGAAATGAGCAGTTCTTC | CASSRGLAGGNEQFF
TRBJ2-3 | NA | TRBV24-1 | few | TGTGCCACCAGTGATTCGTTATCCGGCGATACGCAGTATTTT | CATSDSLSGDTQYF
TRBJ1-1 | NA | TRBV7-2 | NA | TGTGCCAGCAGCCTCGGACCCCAGAACACTGAAGCTTTCTTT | CASSLGPQNTEAFF
TRBJ1-5 | NA | TRBV19 | few | TGTGCCAGTAGTATGAGAGCCCGTCAGCCCCAGCATTTT | CASSMRARQPQHF
TRBJ1-1 | TRBD1 | TRBV20-1 | NA | TGCAGTGCTAGTCGGGACAGATACACTGAAGCTTTCTTT | CSASRDRYTEAFF
TRBJ2-1 | NA | TRBV5-6 | few | TGTGCCAGCAGCACCGCCGTGAATGAGCAGTTCTTC | CASSTAVNEQFF
TRBJ1-2 | NA | TRBV6-5 | few | TGTGCCAGCAGCTCCCCGGGGGGGTCGGACTATGGCTACACCTTC | CASSSPGGSDYGYTF
TRBJ2-5 | TRBD2 | TRBV5-1 | NA | TGCGCCAGCAGCCAATCTAGACTAGCGGGGTACCAAGAGACCCAGTACTTC | CASSQSRLAGYQETQYF
TRBJ1-4 | NA | TRBV5-6 | NA | TGTGCCAGCAGCTTGGACCCTGATGAAAAACTGTTTTTT | CASSLDPDEKLFF
TRBJ1-2 | TRBD1 | TRBV28 | NA | TGTGCCAGCAGCCTAAACGGACGACAGGGACAGAGGGGCTTC | CASSLNGRQGQRGF
TRBJ2-5 | TRBD1 | TRBV7-9 | NA | TGTGCCAGCGTCATAGGGGGCGTAGAGACCCAGTACTTC | CASVIGGVETQYF
TRBJ1-1 | NA | TRBV5-4 | NA | TGTGCCAGCAGCAGGACAATCGGCACTGAAGCTTTCTTT | CASSRTIGTEAFF
TRBJ2-3 | TRBD1 | TRBV12-3/TRBV12-4 | NA | TGTGCCAGCAGACGCGGGACAGGGCCCGATACGCAGTATTTT | CASRRGTGPDTQYF
TRBJ2-2 | TRBD1 | TRBV10-3 | many | TGTGCCATCAGGGGACAGGGAACCGGGGAGCTGTTTTTT | CAIRGQGTGELFF
TRBJ1-2 | NA | TRBV7-9 | NA | TGTGCCAGCAGCTTACGGGATCCCTATGGCTACACCTTC | CASSLRDPYGYTF
TRBJ1-1 | NA | TRBV12-3/TRBV12-4 | few | TGTGCCAGCAGGCCCCAAGTTCAGGGGAACACTGAAGCTTTCTTT | CASRPQVQGNTEAFF
TRBJ2-7 | TRBD2 | TRBV27 | few | TGTGCCAGCAGTTTCCCCGGGGGGGCCGAGCAGTACTTC | CASSFPGGAEQYF
TRBJ2-3 | TRBD2 | TRBV3-1 | few | TGTGCCAGCAGCCCGACTAGCGGGTTCGGCACAGATACGCAGTATTTT | CASSPTSGFGTDTQYF
TRBJ2-7 | TRBD2 | TRBV5-1 | few | TGCGCCAGCAGCTTGGGACTAGCGGGACGGTCCTACGAGCAGTACTTC | CASSLGLAGRSYEQYF
TRBJ1-2 | TRBD1 | TRBV30 | few | TGTGCCTGGAGTGAACAGGGGGCGCGAGGCTACACCTTC | CAWSEQGARGYTF
TRBJ1-1 | NA | TRBV5-1 | NA | TGCGCCATCAGCTCAAACACTGAAGCTTTCTTT | CAISSNTEAFF
TRBJ1-1 | NA | TRBV20-1 | few | TGCAGTGCTAGGGTCCTCCGTAACACTGAAGCTTTCTTT | CSARVLRNTEAFF
TRBJ2-3 | TRBD2 | TRBV20-1 | NA | TGCAGTGGCGGGACTAGCGGGGGAGCACTCACAGATACGCAGTATTTT | CSGGTSGGALTDTQYF
TRBJ2-2 | TRBD2 | TRBV7-9 | few | TGTGCCAGCAGCCCCCGGGAGGGGTACACCGGGGAGCTGTTTTTT | CASSPREGYTGELFF
TRBJ2-7 | NA | TRBV3-1 | few | TGTGCCAGCAGCTCCCCAGGGATTTTTTACGAGCAGTACTTC | CASSSPGIFYEQYF